The rows below give T cell receptor beta chains drawn from one sample of a study of shared clonotypes between healthy human individuals. Clones were sequenced by immunoSEQ multiplex PCR, and TCRdb holds only the in-frame ones, with some missing. Among 2 million to 2.5 million clones listed, 85% to 95% were seen once. The specimen was naive CD4+ T cells from PBMCs. These receptors originate from a man between 18 and 35 years old in good health. Some clones in this sample may be carry-over from other donors' samples. Each CDR3 is given with its conserved first and last residue. A D gene is named only where the DNA matches it firmly. Size tells how often a clone was seen (once, few, many) or the class of an expanded clone, and some rows leave it out.

len	d_gene	abundance	j_gene	v_gene	CDR3nt	CDR3aa
15	-	-	TRBJ2-7	TRBV29-1	TGCAGCGTTGAAGGGTTTGCGGGGGCTGTCTACGAGCAGTACTTC	CSVEGFAGAVYEQYF
14	-	-	TRBJ2-7	TRBV19	TGTGCCAGTAGTCTCCCGGGAAGACGGTACGAGCAGTACTTC	CASSLPGRRYEQYF
14	TRBD2	-	TRBJ2-5	TRBV10-2	TGCGCCAGCAGGGGGGGGTTGGGAATAGAGACCCAGTACTTC	CASRGGLGIETQYF
17	TRBD1	-	TRBJ2-7	TRBV5-5	TGTGCCAGCAGCTTGGATTTATTGGACAGGGGGCGGGAGGAGCAGTACTTC	CASSLDLLDRGREEQYF
17	-	-	TRBJ2-1	TRBV4-3	TGCGCCAGCAGCCAAGAGGAATTCGGAGACAGTTACAATGAGCAGTTCTTC	CASSQEEFGDSYNEQFF
15	-	-	TRBJ1-2	TRBV11-2	TGTGCCAGCAGCTTGGACCGTTTAGCTAACTATGGCTACACCTTC	CASSLDRLANYGYTF
11	-	once	TRBJ2-7	TRBV30	TGTGCCTGGGCTAACAGGGCCGAGCAGTACTTC	CAWANRAEQYF
16	-	-	TRBJ1-5	TRBV9	TGTGCCAGCAGCGTAGAGTACAGTGTTTTAGACAAGCCCCAGCATTTT	CASSVEYSVLDKPQHF
12	-	few	TRBJ2-1	TRBV5-4	TGTGCCAGCAGCCCCAGGGTCAATGAGCAGTTCTTC	CASSPRVNEQFF
16	-	-	TRBJ2-1	TRBV4-1	TGCGCCAGCAGCCAAGAGCTTCCGAGCTCCTACAATGAGCAGTTCTTC	CASSQELPSSYNEQFF
14	-	once	TRBJ2-1	TRBV5-6	TGTGCCAGCAGCCCTGGGGGACCCTACAATGAGCAGTTCTTC	CASSPGGPYNEQFF
14	-	-	TRBJ2-3	TRBV5-1	TGCGCCAGCAGCCAGGACCGTTTTCCTGATACGCAGTATTTT	CASSQDRFPDTQYF
14	-	-	TRBJ1-3	TRBV2	TGTGCCAGCAGTGAAGGGGGAGCTGGAAACACCATATATTTT	CASSEGGAGNTIYF
15	-	once	TRBJ1-1	TRBV6-1	TGTGCCAGCAGTGAATATCGGGCAATGAACACTGAAGCTTTCTTT	CASSEYRAMNTEAFF
16	TRBD1	-	TRBJ1-5	TRBV6-5	TGTGCCAGCAGTTACTTGAGGACAGGGGACAATCAGCCCCAGCATTTT	CASSYLRTGDNQPQHF
14	-	-	TRBJ1-1	TRBV27	TGTGCCAGCAGTTTCGGCCGGATGAACACTGAAGCTTTCTTT	CASSFGRMNTEAFF
16	TRBD1	-	TRBJ1-1	TRBV5-8	TGTGCCAGCAGCTCCCAACCGGGACAGGGGTCCACTGAAGCTTTCTTT	CASSSQPGQGSTEAFF
14	-	-	TRBJ1-4	TRBV7-2	TGTGCCAGCAGCGTTTTATCATCTAATGAAAAACTGTTTTTT	CASSVLSSNEKLFF
16	-	-	TRBJ2-5	TRBV30	TGTGCCTGGTTTGATTTATTAGTAACTAGGCAAGAGACCCAGTACTTC	CAWFDLLVTRQETQYF
16	-	-	TRBJ2-3	TRBV28	TGTGCCAGCAGAAAAGCGTGGGGACGGAGCACAGATACGCAGTATTTT	CASRKAWGRSTDTQYF
13	-	-	TRBJ1-1	TRBV27	TGTGCCAGCAGGCAGGAGATGAACACTGAAGCTTTCTTT	CASRQEMNTEAFF
12	-	-	TRBJ1-2	TRBV29-1	TGCAGCGGGTGGACGTCCGGCTATGGCTACACCTTC	CSGWTSGYGYTF
15	-	-	TRBJ1-1	TRBV30	TGTGCCTGGAGATGGTCAACAGCTTCGAACACTGAAGCTTTCTTT	CAWRWSTASNTEAFF
13	-	-	TRBJ2-5	TRBV6-5	TGTGCCAGCGGCCGGACCTACCAAGAGACCCAGTACTTC	CASGRTYQETQYF
15	TRBD2	-	TRBJ2-3	TRBV29-1	TGCAGCGTCGGAGGACGACTAGCGGTCACAGATACGCAGTATTTT	CSVGGRLAVTDTQYF
15	TRBD1	-	TRBJ2-7	TRBV5-1	TGCGCCAGCAGCTCACCTCAGGGGGTAACCTACGAGCAGTACTTC	CASSSPQGVTYEQYF
14	TRBD1	-	TRBJ2-7	TRBV6-5	TGTGCCAGCAGAATGACAGGGCCCTTCTACGAGCAGTACTTC	CASRMTGPFYEQYF
14	-	-	TRBJ1-5	TRBV28	TGTGCCAGCAGGGGGACCTTAAAATGGGAACCCCAGCATTTT	CASRGTLKWEPQHF
16	TRBD2	-	TRBJ2-5	TRBV11-2	TGTGCCAGCAGCAATAGCGGGAGGACTTGGGAAGAGACCCAGTACTTC	CASSNSGRTWEETQYF
13	TRBD2	-	TRBJ2-3	TRBV19	TGTGCCAGTAGTATAGGCGGGAGATCTGCGCAGTATTTT	CASSIGGRSAQYF
14	-	-	TRBJ2-5	TRBV2	TGTGCCAGCAGTGAAGGGGACGGTGAGGGGACCCAGTACTTC	CASSEGDGEGTQYF
18	TRBD2	-	TRBJ2-3	TRBV7-2	TGTGCCAGCAGCCAGGGGACTAGCGGGAGAGGGGGCACAGATACGCAGTATTTT	CASSQGTSGRGGTDTQYF
13	-	-	TRBJ2-7	TRBV30	TGTGCCTGGAGTGTACGGCGGGATAGCGAGCAGTACTTC	CAWSVRRDSEQYF
13	-	-	TRBJ1-5	TRBV28	TGTGCCAGCAGTTTCGACCGCAATCAGCCCCAGCATTTT	CASSFDRNQPQHF
16	TRBD2	-	TRBJ2-3	TRBV7-2	TGTGCCAGCAGCTCGGGACTAGCGGGAGGTATAGATACGCAGTATTTT	CASSSGLAGGIDTQYF
14	-	-	TRBJ2-7	TRBV7-2	TGTGCCAGCAGCTTAGCCCCCTCGTTCTACGAGCAGTACTTC	CASSLAPSFYEQYF
15	TRBD2	-	TRBJ2-5	TRBV2	TGTGCCAGCAGTGGGACTAGCGGGAGACATGAGACCCAGTACTTC	CASSGTSGRHETQYF
17	-	-	TRBJ2-7	TRBV6-1	TGTGCCAGCAGTGAGGGGGCGCTGGGGGTCACCAGCTACGAGCAGTACTTC	CASSEGALGVTSYEQYF
14	TRBD2	-	TRBJ2-1	TRBV19	TGTGCCAGTAGTACCGGCGGGAGGGCCAATGAGCAGTTCTTC	CASSTGGRANEQFF
13	TRBD2	-	TRBJ2-7	TRBV30	TGTGCCTGGGCTAGCGGGAGGAGCTACGAGCAGTACTTC	CAWASGRSYEQYF
15	-	-	TRBJ1-1	TRBV28	TGTGCCAGCAGTCCCGGTGGTTTTCAGGGGTCAAAAGCTTTCTTT	CASSPGGFQGSKAFF
15	TRBD1	once	TRBJ2-1	TRBV11-3	TGTGCCAGCAGCGCACAGGGGAGCTCCTACAATGAGCAGTTCTTC	CASSAQGSSYNEQFF
12	-	-	TRBJ1-4	TRBV19	TGTGCCACAGCGCGGACTAATGAAAAACTGTTTTTT	CATARTNEKLFF
14	-	-	TRBJ2-7	TRBV18	TGTGCCAGCTCACCACCCGACCGCAGGAGAGAGCAGTACTTC	CASSPPDRRREQYF